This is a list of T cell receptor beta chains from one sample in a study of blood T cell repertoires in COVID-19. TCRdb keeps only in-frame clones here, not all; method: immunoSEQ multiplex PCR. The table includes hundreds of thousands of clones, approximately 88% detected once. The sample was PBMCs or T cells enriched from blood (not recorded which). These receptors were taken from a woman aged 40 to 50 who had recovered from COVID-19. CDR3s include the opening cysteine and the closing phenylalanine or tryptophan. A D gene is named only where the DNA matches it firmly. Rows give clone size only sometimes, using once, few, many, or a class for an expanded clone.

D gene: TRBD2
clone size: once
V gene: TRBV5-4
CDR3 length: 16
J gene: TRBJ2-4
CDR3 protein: CASSLGGRRTGNIQYF
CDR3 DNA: TGTGCCAGCAGCTTGGGCGGGAGGAGGACGGGGAACATTCAGTACTTC

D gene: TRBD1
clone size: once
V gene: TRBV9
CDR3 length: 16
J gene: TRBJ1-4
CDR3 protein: CASSPRTGVTGEKLFF
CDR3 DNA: TGTGCCAGCAGCCCCAGGACAGGGGTTACGGGAGAAAAACTGTTTTTT

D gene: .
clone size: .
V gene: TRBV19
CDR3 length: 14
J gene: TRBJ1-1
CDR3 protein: CATRDHQGSTEAFF
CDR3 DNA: TGTGCCACCCGAGACCATCAGGGGAGCACTGAAGCTTTCTTT

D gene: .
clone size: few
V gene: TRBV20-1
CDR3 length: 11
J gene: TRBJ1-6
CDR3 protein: CSARVDSPLHF
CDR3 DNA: TGCAGTGCTAGAGTCGATTCACCCCTCCACTTT

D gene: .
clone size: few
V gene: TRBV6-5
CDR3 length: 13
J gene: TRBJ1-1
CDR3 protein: CASRQTDNTEAFF
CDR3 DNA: TGTGCCAGCAGACAGACGGATAACACTGAAGCTTTCTTT

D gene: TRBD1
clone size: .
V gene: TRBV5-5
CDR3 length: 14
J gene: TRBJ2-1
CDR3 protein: CASSLAGQADEQFF
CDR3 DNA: TGTGCCAGCAGCTTGGCGGGACAGGCGGATGAGCAGTTCTTC

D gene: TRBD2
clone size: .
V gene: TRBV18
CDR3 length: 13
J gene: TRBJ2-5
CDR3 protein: CASSPRGGETQYF
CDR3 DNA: TGTGCCAGCTCTCCACGCGGGGGAGAGACCCAGTACTTC

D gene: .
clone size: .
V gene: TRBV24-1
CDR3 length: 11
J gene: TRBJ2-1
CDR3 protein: CATSDPNEQFF
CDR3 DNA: TGTGCCACCAGTGATCCGAATGAGCAGTTCTTC

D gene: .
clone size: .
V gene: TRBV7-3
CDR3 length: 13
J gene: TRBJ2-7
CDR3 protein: CASSLAQGHEQYF
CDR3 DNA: TGTGCCAGCAGCTTAGCACAGGGCCACGAGCAGTACTTC

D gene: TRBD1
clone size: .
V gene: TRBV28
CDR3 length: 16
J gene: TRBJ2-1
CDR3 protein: CASRRPGTGNNNEQFF
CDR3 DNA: TGTGCCAGCAGAAGACCCGGGACAGGTAACAACAATGAGCAGTTCTTC

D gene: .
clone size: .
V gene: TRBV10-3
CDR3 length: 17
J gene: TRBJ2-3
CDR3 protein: CAIKGGVPGLTTDTQYF
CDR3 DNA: TGTGCCATCAAGGGGGGGGTTCCGGGACTCACTACAGATACGCAGTATTTT

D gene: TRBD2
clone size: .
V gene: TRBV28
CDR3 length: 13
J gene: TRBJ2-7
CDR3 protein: CASTLSGNYEQYF
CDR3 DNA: TGTGCCAGCACCTTAAGCGGGAACTACGAGCAGTACTTC

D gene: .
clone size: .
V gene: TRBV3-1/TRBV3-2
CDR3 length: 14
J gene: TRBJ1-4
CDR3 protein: CASSPNRVSEKLFF
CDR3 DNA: TGTGCCAGCAGCCCGAACAGGGTGTCGGAAAAACTGTTTTTT

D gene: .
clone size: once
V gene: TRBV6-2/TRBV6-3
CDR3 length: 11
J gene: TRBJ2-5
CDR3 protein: CASSSQETQYF
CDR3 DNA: TGTGCCAGCAGTTCTCAAGAGACCCAGTACTTC

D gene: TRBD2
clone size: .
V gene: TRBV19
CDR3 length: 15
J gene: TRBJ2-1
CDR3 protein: CASSTGRVGRNEQFF
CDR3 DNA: TGTGCCAGTAGCACCGGCAGGGTCGGGAGGAATGAGCAGTTCTTC

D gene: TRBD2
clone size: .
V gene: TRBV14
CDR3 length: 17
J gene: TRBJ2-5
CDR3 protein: CASSPGTSAGRLETQYF
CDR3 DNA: TGTGCCAGCAGCCCGGGGACTAGCGCCGGGAGATTGGAGACCCAGTACTTC

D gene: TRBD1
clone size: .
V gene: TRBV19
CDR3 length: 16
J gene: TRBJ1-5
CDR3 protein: CASSYPPRTGHQPQHF
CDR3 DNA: TGTGCCAGTAGTTACCCGCCGCGGACAGGCCATCAGCCCCAGCATTTT

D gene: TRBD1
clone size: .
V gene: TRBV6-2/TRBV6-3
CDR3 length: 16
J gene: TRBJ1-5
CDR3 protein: CASSLTGPIRNQPQHF
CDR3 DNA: TGTGCCAGCAGTTTGACAGGGCCTATACGCAATCAGCCCCAGCATTTT

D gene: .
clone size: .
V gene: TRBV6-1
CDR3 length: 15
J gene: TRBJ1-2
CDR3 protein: CASSEYGGKVYGYTF
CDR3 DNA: TGTGCCAGCAGTGAGTATGGGGGCAAGGTCTATGGCTACACCTTC

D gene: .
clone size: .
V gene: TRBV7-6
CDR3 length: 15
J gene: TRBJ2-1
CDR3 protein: CASSLAGAGTNEQFF
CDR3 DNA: TGTGCCAGCAGCTTAGCCGGGGCGGGAACCAATGAGCAGTTCTTC

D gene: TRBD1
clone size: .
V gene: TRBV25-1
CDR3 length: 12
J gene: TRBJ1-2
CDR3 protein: CASNGDSYGYTF
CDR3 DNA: TGTGCCAGCAATGGGGACAGCTATGGCTACACCTTC

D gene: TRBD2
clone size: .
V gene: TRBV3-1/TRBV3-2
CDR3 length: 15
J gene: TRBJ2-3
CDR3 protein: CASSQGRLASDTQYF
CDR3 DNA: TGTGCCAGCAGCCAGGGTCGACTAGCGTCAGATACGCAGTATTTT